The sequence of this TCR beta chain was determined in a study of siplizumab effects on memory and regulatory T cells. Each sample contributed some 96,000 TCR templates to the assay. TCRdb keeps only in-frame clones here, not all; method: immunoSEQ multiplex PCR. The repertoire includes over 85,000 clones, about 94% of them detected once, and around 0.31% sits in the top ten. Trimming removed 0 bases from V and 2 bases from J, with 9 bases in between. The CDR3 length is 15 residues. The germline gives CDR1 SGHNT, CDR2 YYREEE (reference sequence). Points on this clone: The target antigen is unknown.

Study findings and constraints: Siplizumab significantly lowered the alloreactive sequences that could be traced to unstimulated CD4+ memory cells. The study found that mappable alloreactive CD4+ clones averaged roughly 70% Treg-derived with siplizumab and roughly 30% in controls. Naive T cells apparently outstripped memory cells in diversity and seemed major alloresponse contributors.

The rearrangement links TRBV5-4 to TRBJ2-1; TRBD1 might be the D (6 bases). Source material: non-Treg CD4+ T cells sorted from blood. The clonotype comes from a human donor in good health. The CDR3: CASSLGQVAYNEQFF. CDR3 nucleotides: TGTGCCAGCAGCTTGGGACAGGTTGCCTACAATGAGCAGTTCTTC.